The next 20 T cell receptor beta chains were all read from a single sample in a study of T-cell reconstitution after alpha-beta-depleted transplantation in children. Unique molecular identifiers featured in how the TCRbeta library was prepared. MiXCR, run by TCRdb on the PCR reads, gives a single entry per CDR3 protein. The data show around 490,000 distinct CDR3 sequences, 10% to 12% seen once. This sample comprised PBMCs, mostly from graft donor cells, obtained 180 days after TCRalphabeta/CD19-depleted stem cell transplant. The source of these receptors is a female patient aged 2-9 years who had a stem cell transplant for aplastic anemia, so the T cells may come from the graft donor.

The V call is TRBV7-2, the J call TRBJ2-1, with 11 bases lining up with TRBD2. This CDR3 spans 17 amino acids. The ends lost 4 bases at V and 8 bases at J; junction bases unmatched: 13. Germline-derived CDR1 and CDR2 are SGHTA and FQGNSA. CDR3 sequence: CASSWGLAVRPFDEQFF. The DNA for the CDR3 is TGTGCCAGCAGCTGGGGACTAGCGGTCCGCCCATTTGATGAGCAGTTCTTC.

The CDR3 coding sequence is TGTGCCAGCGAACAACAGGCCGAAAAACTGTTTTTT. Translated: CASEQQAEKLFF. The rearrangement joins TRBV18 to TRBJ1-4; D may be TRBD1 (5 bases). The ends were cut back, 8 bases at V and 8 bases at J, with 12 bases in the middle. Germline assignment: CDR1 KGHSH and CDR2 LQKENI. CDR3 length: 12 amino acids.

The V gene is TRBV7-2, the J gene TRBJ2-4; no firm D call. In germline, CDR1 is SGHTA, CDR2 FQGNSA. Trimming took 0 bases from V and 0 from J, leaving 18 bases between them. The CDR3 consists of 19 residues. Here the CDR3 DNA reads TGTGCCAGCAGCTTAGCCCCGGACCTGACGCCCGTAGCCAAAAACATTCAGTACTTC. It encodes CASSLAPDLTPVAKNIQYF.

This clonotype has more than one count but fewer than ten. V is TRBV7-8 and J is TRBJ2-6; 7 nucleotides match TRBD1. The V gene's germline CDR1 is SGHVS and CDR2 FQNEAQ. J gave up 2 bases and V 5 bases, and 9 bases lay outside the gene matches. The CDR3 is 17 residues long. The CDR3, as DNA: TGTGCCAGCAGCGAGGCATACAGGGGACCTGGGGCCAACGTCCTGACTTTC. The encoded protein is CASSEAYRGPGANVLTF.

The chain recombines TRBV14 with TRBJ1-4; D is undetermined. The CDR3 has 14 amino acids. V lost 1 base and J lost 8, with 11 bases in between. Germline CDR1 SGHDN, CDR2 FVKESK. The CDR3 reads CASSQGLQREKLFF. The CDR3 DNA reads as TGTGCCAGCAGCCAAGGATTACAGAGGGAAAAACTGTTTTTT.

This clonotype showed up just a few times. The J gene is TRBJ2-7, the V gene TRBV18; tentative D call: TRBD1 (5 bases). The CDR3 extends over 15 amino acids. V was clipped by 4 bases and J by 0 bases, with 13 bases between them. Germline V gene lookup returns CDR1 KGHSH and CDR2 LQKENI. This chain's CDR3 is CASSQGLQSSYEQYF. The CDR3 coding sequence is TGTGCCAGCTCACAGGGGCTTCAGAGCTCCTACGAGCAGTACTTC. The variable domain in full, completed from reference TRBV18 and TRBJ2-7, reads NAGVMQNPRHLVRRRGQEARLRCSPMKGHSHVYWYRQLPEEGLKFMVYLQKENIIDESGMPKERFSAEFPKEGPSILRIQQVVRGDSAAYFCASSQGLQSSYEQYFGPGTRLTVT.

The sample holds a few counts of this clonotype. This sequence joins TRBV7-9 and TRBJ2-1, with a weak D call TRBD2 (5 bases). Trimming removed 6 bases from V and 4 bases from J, with 19 bases in between. Germline V lookup: CDR1 SEHNR, CDR2 FQNEAQ (reference sequence). The CDR3 consists of 16 residues. The CDR3 nucleotides are TGTGCCAGCAGTTATACTAACGAGCGGAAATACAATGAGCAGTTCTTC. It translates to CASSYTNERKYNEQFF.

The chain employs TRBV7-9 and TRBJ2-1; 10 bases map to TRBD2. Germline assignment: CDR1 SEHNR and CDR2 FQNEAQ (reference sequence). The V segment lost 5 bases and the J segment 15 bases; nucleotides outside the gene matches: 16. This CDR3 comprises 15 residues. This CDR3 is CASSPMGLAGESRFF. CDR3 nucleotide sequence: TGTGCCAGCAGCCCGATGGGGCTAGCGGGAGAGTCCCGGTTCTTC.

This clonotype appeared many times. J is TRBJ1-5 and V is TRBV28; 9 bases align to TRBD1. The J segment lost 5 bases and the V segment lost 2 bases, leaving 1 base of the junction unmatched. Germline CDR1 MDHEN, CDR2 SYDVKM. The length of the CDR3 is 14 residues. This CDR3 reads CASSLRQGDQPQHF. The DNA of the CDR3 is TGTGCCAGCAGTTTAAGACAGGGGGATCAGCCCCAGCATTTT.

This clonotype was detected a few times. The rearrangement links TRBV29-1 to TRBJ2-7; possible D gene TRBD1, 6 bases. The CDR3 spans 17 residues. CDR1 and CDR2 from the germline V gene are SQVTM and ANQGSEA. With 4 bases removed from V and 1 base from J, the gap between germline ends came to 23 bases. CDR3 amino acids: CSVGGHRDLGGSYEQYF. CDR3 nucleotide sequence: TGCAGCGTTGGGGGTCACAGGGACCTAGGTGGTTCCTACGAGCAGTACTTC.

This clonotype was counted between two and nine times. The chain joins TRBV7-2 to TRBJ2-3, with D maybe TRBD1 (6 bases). This CDR3 region has 16 residues. In germline, CDR1 is SGHTA, CDR2 FQGNSA. Trimming cost V 0 bases and J 5 bases, with 15 bases left between them. CDR3 residues: CASSLAGASSGDTQYF. Here the CDR3 DNA reads TGTGCCAGCAGCTTAGCGGGGGCTAGTTCTGGAGATACGCAGTATTTT.

This clonotype turned up a few times. The chain uses TRBV18 and TRBJ1-2; D uncertain. This CDR3 has 17 amino acids. V gave up 3 bases and J gave up 4 bases, with 21 bases separating them. The germline CDR1 and CDR2 sequences are KGHSH and LQKENI. The DNA for the CDR3 is TGTGCCAGCTCACCGACCCCGGACCAGGAGGGCTCCTATGGCTACACCTTC. It encodes CASSPTPDQEGSYGYTF. The full variable domain, rest sourced from reference TRBV18 and TRBJ1-2, is NAGVMQNPRHLVRRRGQEARLRCSPMKGHSHVYWYRQLPEEGLKFMVYLQKENIIDESGMPKERFSAEFPKEGPSILRIQQVVRGDSAAYFCASSPTPDQEGSYGYTFGSGTRLTVV.

The CDR3 DNA sequence: TGTGCCTGGAGCTGGACAGGAATGAACACTGAAGCTTTCTTT. This encodes CAWSWTGMNTEAFF. The rearrangement joins TRBV30 to TRBJ1-1; TRBD1 aligns across 7 bases. Trimming at V came to 3 bases and at J to 0 bases, leaving 4 bases not matched to a gene. Germline CDR1 GTSNPN, CDR2 SVGIG (reference sequence). The CDR3 has 14 amino acids.

This clonotype was found many times. V gene TRBV18 combines with J gene TRBJ2-7; D gene uncertain. Germline loops: CDR1 KGHSH, CDR2 LQKENI. V lost 3 bases to trimming and J lost 3 bases, with 12 bases between them. CDR3 length: 14 residues. The CDR3 DNA reads TGTGCCAGCTCACCTACGGTCAGAAACTACGAGCAGTACTTC. Amino acids: CASSPTVRNYEQYF.

The chain links TRBV5-1 to TRBJ1-1; no firm D call. Germline CDR1 and CDR2: SGHRS and YFSETQ. V was cut by 0 bases and J by 6 bases, with 9 bases left in between. CDR3 length: 13 residues. CDR3: CASSLGRLAEAFF. CDR3 nucleotides: TGCGCCAGCAGCTTGGGTCGGCTTGCTGAAGCTTTCTTT. Based on the CDR3 plus reference TRBV5-1 and TRBJ1-1, the full variable domain is KAGVTQTPRYLIKTRGQQVTLSCSPISGHRSVSWYQQTPGQGLQFLFEYFSETQRNKGNFPGRFSGRQFSNSRSEMNVSTLELGDSALYLCASSLGRLAEAFFGQGTRLTVV.

The V gene is TRBV7-2, the J gene TRBJ2-1, with TRBD2 identical over 8 bases. With V trimmed by 2 bases and J by 0 bases, 6 bases remained unmatched. The CDR3 contains 17 residues. From germline, CDR1 is SGHTA and CDR2 FQGNSA. CDR3 sequence (DNA): TGTGCCAGCAGCTTAAACGGGGGGGACTACTCCTACAATGAGCAGTTCTTC. It specifies CASSLNGGDYSYNEQFF.

This clonotype was counted at least ten times. V gene TRBV7-2 combines with J gene TRBJ2-2; D is unresolved. V shed 1 base and J shed 0 bases, with 9 bases lying between them. The CDR3 is 16 residues long. CDR1 is SGHTA and CDR2 is FQGNSA in the germline V gene. CDR3 DNA: TGTGCCAGCAGCTTAGGAACGGAACCGAACACCGGGGAGCTGTTTTTT. It is translated as CASSLGTEPNTGELFF.

The table lists this clonotype with a few counts. The V call is TRBV28, the J call TRBJ2-7; D ambiguous. CDR3 length: 10 residues. Germline CDR1 and CDR2: MDHEN and SYDVKM. Trimming pared 5 bases from V and 4 bases from J, leaving 3 bases between. The CDR3 sequence is CASSPYEQYF. The CDR3 DNA reads as TGTGCCAGCAGTCCGTACGAGCAGTACTTC.

This clonotype came up a few times. The rearrangement links TRBV20-1 to TRBJ1-4; D unresolved. Trimming shortened V by 3 bases and J by 3 bases, and 14 bases separated the two germline ends. CDR1 and CDR2 from the germline V gene are DFQATT and SNEGSKA (reference sequence). The CDR3 sequence is 15 residues long. The CDR3 DNA reads as TGCAGTGCTAGGGCAATGGGAGGATCTAATGAAAAACTGTTTTTT. It specifies CSARAMGGSNEKLFF.

This clonotype was detected a few times. The chain uses TRBV7-2 and TRBJ2-1; TRBD2 agrees at 11 bases. V was pared by 4 bases and J by 4 bases, with 3 bases of the junction left unmatched. This CDR3 is 15 amino acids long. Germline loops: CDR1 SGHTA, CDR2 FQGNSA. The chain's CDR3 is CASSSWTSGYNEQFF. In nucleotides, the CDR3 is TGTGCCAGCAGCTCCTGGACTAGCGGGTACAATGAGCAGTTCTTC. Full variable domain (remainder filled in from reference TRBV7-2 and TRBJ2-1): GAGVSQSPSNKVTEKGKDVELRCDPISGHTALYWYRQSLGQGLEFLIYFQGNSAPDKSGLPSDRFSAERTGGSVSTLTIQRTQQEDSAVYLCASSSWTSGYNEQFFGPGTRLTVL.